This T cell receptor (beta chain) was captured by sequencing in a study of control samples from healthy donors and cancer patients (TCRdb year 2020). The method behind the library was the immunoSEQ multiplex PCR assay. The clones in this table, taken by TCRdb from immuneACCESS, are in-frame only. Not every clone is retained; where verified, under half of the shortfall comes from an unresolved V gene, and the cause of the rest is unknown. Counted in this sample were 75,000 to 90,000 clones; 75% to 90% of them appeared once. 6.5% to 8.5% of the sample rests with the top ten. The CDR3 contains 12 residues, cysteine and phenylalanine counted. Only the CDR3 DNA is retained, 36 bases long and in frame from the first base. According to the germline V gene, CDR1 reads SGHDN and CDR2 reads FVKESK. V loses 0 bases of germline sequence and J loses 9 bases, and the interval between the two ends is 9 bases. Note on this clone: It has no known antigen specificity. Per-base quality was not reported, and no clone a single base away is much larger than it.

The sample comprised blood. The chain uses TRBV14 and TRBJ2-7; there is no confident call for the D gene. This clonotype was sampled from a man aged 45-60 years in good health. The CDR3 loop reads CASSQDTAGQYF. The sequenced DNA is TGTGCCAGCAGCCAAGACACCGCCGGGCAGTACTTC. Joined to the reference TRBV14 and TRBJ2-7 proteins, this CDR3 gives the full variable domain: EAGVTQFPSHSVIEKGQTVTLRCDPISGHDNLYWYRRVMGKEIKFLLHFVKESKQDESGMPNNRFLAERTGGTYSTLKVQPAELEDSGVYFCASSQDTAGQYFGPGTRLTVT.